The 17 T cell receptor beta chains below all came from one sample that was sequenced in a study of CD8 T cells in ankylosing spondylitis. Study findings and constraints: One TCR beta motif, made up of 7 or 8 highly homologous variants, appeared characteristic of ankylosing spondylitis blood.

TCRdb reprocessed the 5' RACE reads with MiXCR, giving one entry per CDR3 protein. The sample yields approximately 540,000 distinct CDR3 sequences, about 12% seen once. What these receptors recognize is not known. The sequencing input was blood, either unsorted or a sorted T cell fraction (not recorded which). The receptors shown here come from a male donor with ankylosing spondylitis.

This clonotype came up many times. J is TRBJ2-1 and V is TRBV11-2; possibly TRBD1 for D (6 bases). V gave up 3 bases and J gave up 5 bases, with 14 bases separating them. The germline CDR1 and CDR2 sequences are SGHAT and FQNNGV. The CDR3 runs 15 residues. CDR3 bases: TGTGCCAGCAGCTTTACAGGGATATCAGACAATGAGCAGTTCTTC. Encoded protein: CASSFTGISDNEQFF.

This clonotype was seen more than once but under ten times. The chain links TRBV20-1 to TRBJ2-3; possible D gene TRBD2, 7 bases. The CDR3 is 16 amino acids. V was trimmed by 3 bases and J by 1 base, leaving 17 bases between them. Germline values: CDR1 DFQATT, CDR2 SNEGSKA (reference sequence). The CDR3 coding sequence is TGCAGTGCTAGGGGGACAATGGGAGGGGGCACAGATACGCAGTATTTT. It codes for CSARGTMGGGTDTQYF.

This clonotype appeared a few times. The chain links TRBV6-4 to TRBJ1-1, with 11 bases that match TRBD1. Germline CDR1 reads MRHNA; CDR2 reads SNTAGT. CDR3 size: 13 residues. J lost 11 bases, V lost 6 bases, and 8 bases had no gene match. The CDR3 reads CASRAGQGALAFF. DNA for the CDR3: TGTGCCAGCAGAGCCGGACAGGGGGCACTGGCTTTCTTT.

The chain recombines TRBV7-9 with TRBJ2-7; 8 bases fit TRBD1. The germline gives CDR1 SEHNR, CDR2 FQNEAQ (reference sequence). There are 15 residues in the CDR3. Trimming at V came to 4 bases and at J to 7 bases, leaving 12 bases not matched to a gene. The CDR3 bases are TGTGCCAGCAGCTGGGGCCTCCCGACAGGGGAGGAGCAGTACTTC. Translating it yields CASSWGLPTGEEQYF.

There are a few counts of this clonotype. This chain links TRBV7-9 with TRBJ1-4; D is unclear. V was pared by 7 bases and J by 12 bases, with 18 bases between. The length of the CDR3 is 13 residues. CDR1 and CDR2 (germline): SEHNR, FQNEAQ (reference sequence). The DNA of the CDR3 is TGTGCCAGCACCGAAAACTCGGGTTTGCAACTGTTTTTT. Its translation is CASTENSGLQLFF. Looking up the rest from reference TRBV7-9 and TRBJ1-4 gives the full variable domain: DTGVSQNPRHKITKRGQNVTFRCDPISEHNRLYWYRQTLGQGPEFLTYFQNEAQLEKSRLLSDRFSAERPKGSFSTLEIQRTEQGDSAMYLCASTENSGLQLFFGSGTQLSVL.

This clonotype has a handful of counts. The V gene is TRBV19, the J gene TRBJ2-7; a possible D gene is TRBD2 (5 bases). Between the trimmed V and J ends, which lost 8 bases and 2 bases, there was a span of 10 bases. CDR3 size: 12 residues. Germline V gene sequence: CDR1 LNHDA, CDR2 SQIVND (reference sequence). CDR3 sequence: CASPEVTYEQYV. In DNA form, the CDR3 reads TGTGCCAGTCCGGAGGTGACCTACGAGCAGTACGTC.

The rearrangement joins TRBV12-3 or TRBV12-4 to TRBJ1-2; 9 bases map to TRBD1. This CDR3 has 15 residues. V lost 2 bases and J lost 4; bases outside the gene matches: 5. The CDR3 region has the DNA TGTGCCAGCAGTTTACATACGGACAGGGGCTATGGCTACACCTTC. Amino acids: CASSLHTDRGYGYTF.

The chain links TRBV6-1 to TRBJ2-1, with D possibly TRBD1 on 6 matching bases. The CDR3 runs to 14 residues. The V end lost 6 bases, the J end lost 0 bases, and 9 bases lay between the germline ends. The germline V gene has CDR1 MNHNS and CDR2 SASEGT. For the CDR3, the DNA is TGTGCCAGCAGATCGACAGGCTCCTACAATGAGCAGTTCTTC. Amino acid sequence: CASRSTGSYNEQFF.

This clonotype occurred a few times. This chain links TRBV29-1 with TRBJ2-5, with a weak D call TRBD2 (5 bases). Germline V lookup: CDR1 SQVTM, CDR2 ANQGSEA. V was shortened by 3 bases and J by 4 bases, with 12 bases between the two germline ends. CDR3 length: 13 amino acids. CDR3 DNA sequence: TGCAGCGTTGATCGGACTCTCGGAGAGACCCAGTACTTC. Translation gives CSVDRTLGETQYF.

This clonotype was counted many times. The chain recombines TRBV27 with TRBJ1-2; D is undetermined. CDR1 is MNHEY, CDR2 SMNVEV, per germline (reference sequence). Trimming removed 5 bases from V and 4 bases from J, with 11 bases in between. There are 13 residues in the CDR3. The CDR3 sequence: CASSPTRSYGYTF. For the CDR3, the DNA is TGTGCCAGCAGTCCAACTCGTTCCTATGGCTACACCTTC.

The V gene is TRBV2, the J gene TRBJ2-5; D is uncertain. Trimming cost V 6 bases and J 0 bases, with 5 bases left between them. The germline gives CDR1 SNHLY, CDR2 FYNNEI. The CDR3 is 12 residues long. This CDR3 reads CASRYNQETQYF. As DNA, the CDR3 is TGTGCCAGCAGGTACAACCAAGAGACCCAGTACTTC.

The table lists this clonotype with a few counts. V is TRBV7-9 and J is TRBJ2-2, with D perhaps matching TRBD1 (6 bases). This CDR3 is built from 16 residues. Trimming took 8 bases from V and 4 from J, leaving 20 bases between them. Germline V gene data show CDR1 as SEHNR and CDR2 as FQNEAQ (reference sequence). The DNA of the CDR3 is TGTGCCAGCGAGCTGCCGGGGACCAGGGGCACCGGGGAGCTGTTTTTT. Its translation: CASELPGTRGTGELFF. The whole variable domain, remainder taken from reference TRBV7-9 and TRBJ2-2, is DTGVSQNPRHKITKRGQNVTFRCDPISEHNRLYWYRQTLGQGPEFLTYFQNEAQLEKSRLLSDRFSAERPKGSFSTLEIQRTEQGDSAMYLCASELPGTRGTGELFFGEGSRLTVL.

In this sample, this clonotype turned up many times. This chain links TRBV5-1 with TRBJ1-5; no definite D call. Trimming took 0 bases from V and 0 from J, leaving 10 bases between them. This CDR3 spans 16 amino acids. CDR1 and CDR2 (germline): SGHRS, YFSETQ. CDR3 residues: CASSLDGDYSNQPQHF. CDR3 coding DNA: TGCGCCAGCAGCTTGGACGGAGATTATAGCAATCAGCCCCAGCATTTT.

The sample holds a few counts of this clonotype. This rearrangement joins TRBV20-1 to TRBJ2-1; 8 bases agree with TRBD2. V was pared by 3 bases and J by 8 bases, with 6 bases of the junction left unmatched. The CDR3 runs to 13 residues. Per germline, CDR1 DFQATT and CDR2 SNEGSKA (reference sequence). CDR3 residues: CSASDGRAYEQFF. CDR3 bases: TGCAGTGCTAGTGACGGGAGGGCGTATGAGCAGTTCTTC.

This clonotype was recorded a few times. V gene TRBV6-5 combines with J gene TRBJ1-2, with D tentatively TRBD1 (6 bases). Germline V gene lookup returns CDR1 MNHEY and CDR2 SVGAGI. The V and J ends lost 3 bases and 4 bases respectively, with 12 bases between them. The CDR3 is 14 residues long. This CDR3 reads CASSYGGQGYGYTF. The CDR3 DNA is TGTGCCAGCAGTTATGGGGGGCAGGGCTATGGCTACACCTTC.

This clonotype was observed a few times. The chain couples TRBV24-1 to TRBJ2-3; 11 positions match TRBD2. This CDR3 contains 15 residues. Trimming removed 4 bases from V and 5 bases from J; junction bases left unmatched: 4. Germline-derived CDR1 and CDR2 are KGHDR and SFDVKD. The CDR3 loop is CATSDSGTSGDTQYF. The CDR3 region has the DNA TGTGCCACCAGTGACTCCGGGACTAGCGGAGATACGCAGTATTTT.

The sample holds a few counts of this clonotype. The rearrangement uses TRBV12-3 or TRBV12-4 and TRBJ1-1; D is uncertain. The CDR3 has 13 residues. V was shortened by 4 bases and J by 1 base, with 7 bases between the two germline ends. The CDR3 reads CASSSPQNTEAFF. CDR3 coding DNA: TGTGCCAGCAGTTCTCCTCAGAACACTGAAGCTTTCTTT.